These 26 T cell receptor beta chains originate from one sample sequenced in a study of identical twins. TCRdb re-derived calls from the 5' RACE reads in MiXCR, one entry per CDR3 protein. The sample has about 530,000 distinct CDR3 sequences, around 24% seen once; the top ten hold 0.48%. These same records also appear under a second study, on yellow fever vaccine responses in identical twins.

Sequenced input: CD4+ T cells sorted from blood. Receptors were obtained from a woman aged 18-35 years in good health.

The chain's CDR3 is CAIMRGTTAGDTQYF. CDR3 nucleotides: TGTGCCATCATGCGGGGTACCACCGCGGGGGATACGCAGTATTTT. This chain uses TRBV10-3 with TRBJ2-3; a weak D match, TRBD2 (6 bases). Trimming stripped 7 bases from V and 6 bases from J, with 20 bases between. The CDR3 totals 15 residues. From germline, CDR1 is ENHRY and CDR2 SYGVKD.

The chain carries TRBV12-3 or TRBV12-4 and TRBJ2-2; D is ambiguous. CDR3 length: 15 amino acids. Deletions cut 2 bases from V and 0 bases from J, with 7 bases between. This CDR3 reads CASSLRRPNTGELFF. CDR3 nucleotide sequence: TGTGCCAGCAGTTTAAGGCGACCGAACACCGGGGAGCTGTTTTTT.

CDR3 region: CSALGWEYRGYTF. CDR3 coding DNA: TGCAGTGCCCTAGGGTGGGAATACCGTGGCTACACCTTC. V gene TRBV20-1 combines with J gene TRBJ1-2; D uncertain. Trimming left V 6 bases short and J 7 bases short, with 18 bases between. Germline V lookup: CDR1 DFQATT, CDR2 SNEGSKA (reference sequence). This CDR3 comprises 13 residues.

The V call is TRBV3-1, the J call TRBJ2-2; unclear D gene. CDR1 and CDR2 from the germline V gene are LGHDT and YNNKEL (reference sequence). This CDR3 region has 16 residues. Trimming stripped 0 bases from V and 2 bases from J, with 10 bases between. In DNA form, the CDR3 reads TGTGCCAGCAGCCAAGACGTATGGGGTAACACCGGGGAGCTGTTTTTT. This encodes CASSQDVWGNTGELFF.

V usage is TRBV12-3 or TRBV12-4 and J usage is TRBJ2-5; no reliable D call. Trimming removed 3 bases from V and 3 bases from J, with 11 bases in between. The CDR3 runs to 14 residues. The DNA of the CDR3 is TGTGCCAGCAGTTTCTTTGGTAGTGAAGAGACCCAGTACTTC. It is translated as CASSFFGSEETQYF.

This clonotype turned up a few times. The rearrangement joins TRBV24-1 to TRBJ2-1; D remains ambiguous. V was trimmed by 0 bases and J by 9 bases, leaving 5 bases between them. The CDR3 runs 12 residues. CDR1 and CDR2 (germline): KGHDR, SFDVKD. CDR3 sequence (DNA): TGTGCCACCAGTGATTTGTTCCGTGAGCAGTTCTTC. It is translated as CATSDLFREQFF.

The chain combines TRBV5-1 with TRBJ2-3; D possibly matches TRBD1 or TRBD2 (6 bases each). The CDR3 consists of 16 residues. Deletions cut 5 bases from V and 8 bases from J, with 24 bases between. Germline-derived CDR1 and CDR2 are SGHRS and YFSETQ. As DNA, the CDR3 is TGCGCCAGCAGTAATGCCCCAGGGGAGGCCAGGAGTACGCAGTATTTT. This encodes CASSNAPGEARSTQYF.

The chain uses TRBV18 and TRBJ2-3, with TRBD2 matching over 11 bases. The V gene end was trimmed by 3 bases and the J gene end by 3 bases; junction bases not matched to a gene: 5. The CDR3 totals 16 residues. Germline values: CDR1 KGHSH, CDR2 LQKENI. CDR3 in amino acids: CASSPRLAGPTDTQYF. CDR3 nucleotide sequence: TGTGCCAGCTCACCGCGACTAGCGGGACCTACAGATACGCAGTATTTT.

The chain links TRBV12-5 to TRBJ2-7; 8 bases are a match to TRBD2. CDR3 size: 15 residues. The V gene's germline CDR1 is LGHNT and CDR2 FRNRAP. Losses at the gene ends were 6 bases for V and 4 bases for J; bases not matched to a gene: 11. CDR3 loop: CASGSTGGGPYEQYF. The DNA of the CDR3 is TGTGCTAGTGGATCCACGGGGGGGGGCCCTTACGAGCAGTACTTC.

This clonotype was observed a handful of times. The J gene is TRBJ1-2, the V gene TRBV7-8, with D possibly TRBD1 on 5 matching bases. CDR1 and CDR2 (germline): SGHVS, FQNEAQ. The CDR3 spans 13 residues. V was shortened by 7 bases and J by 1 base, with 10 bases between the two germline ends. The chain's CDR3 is CASTRDGNYGYTF. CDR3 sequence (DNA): TGTGCCAGCACCCGGGACGGTAACTATGGCTACACCTTC.

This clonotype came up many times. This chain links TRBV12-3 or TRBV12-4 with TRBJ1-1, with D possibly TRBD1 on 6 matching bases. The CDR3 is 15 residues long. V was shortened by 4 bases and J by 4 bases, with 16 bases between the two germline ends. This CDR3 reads CASSSPGGLGTEAFF. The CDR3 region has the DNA TGTGCCAGCAGTTCTCCGGGGGGCTTGGGCACTGAAGCTTTCTTT.

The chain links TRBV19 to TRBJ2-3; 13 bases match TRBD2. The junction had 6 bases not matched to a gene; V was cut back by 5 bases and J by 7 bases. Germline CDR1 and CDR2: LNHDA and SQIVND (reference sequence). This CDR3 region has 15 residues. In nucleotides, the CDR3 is TGTGCCAGTAGTCTCGGGACTAGCGGGATAAATACGCAGTATTTT. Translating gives CASSLGTSGINTQYF.

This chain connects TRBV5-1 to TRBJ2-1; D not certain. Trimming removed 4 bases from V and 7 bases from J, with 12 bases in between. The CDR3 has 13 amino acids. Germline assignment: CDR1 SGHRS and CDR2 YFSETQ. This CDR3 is CASSPGQANEQFF. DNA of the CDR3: TGCGCCAGCAGCCCGGGCCAGGCTAATGAGCAGTTCTTC.

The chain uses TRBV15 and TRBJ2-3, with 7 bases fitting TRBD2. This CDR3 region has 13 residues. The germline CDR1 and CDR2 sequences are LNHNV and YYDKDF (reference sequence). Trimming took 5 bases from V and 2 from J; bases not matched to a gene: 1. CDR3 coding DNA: TGTGCCACCAGCCGGGGGGACACAGATACGCAGTATTTT. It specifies CATSRGDTDTQYF.

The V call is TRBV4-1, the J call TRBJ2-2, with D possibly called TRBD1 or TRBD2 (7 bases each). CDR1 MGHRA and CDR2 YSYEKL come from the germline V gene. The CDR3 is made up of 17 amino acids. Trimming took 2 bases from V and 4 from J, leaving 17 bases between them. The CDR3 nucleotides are TGCGCCAGCAGCCAAAATGGGAGGGGGCTAAGCACCGGGGAGCTGTTTTTT. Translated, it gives CASSQNGRGLSTGELFF.

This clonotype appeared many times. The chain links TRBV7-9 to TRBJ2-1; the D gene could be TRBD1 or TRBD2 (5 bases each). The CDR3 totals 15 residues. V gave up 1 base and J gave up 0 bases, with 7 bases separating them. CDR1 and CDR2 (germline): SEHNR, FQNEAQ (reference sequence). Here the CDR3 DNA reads TGTGCCAGCAGCTTAGGGGGGTTCTCCTACAATGAGCAGTTCTTC. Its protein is CASSLGGFSYNEQFF.

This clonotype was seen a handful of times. CDR3 nucleotide sequence: TGCAGCGTTCGCCGGACAGCGAACACCGGGGAGCTGTTTTTT. It is translated as CSVRRTANTGELFF. The chain uses TRBV29-1 and TRBJ2-2; D is possibly TRBD1 (6 bases). This CDR3 is 14 amino acids long. V lost 5 bases and J lost 0, with 10 bases in between. The germline V gene encodes CDR1 SQVTM and CDR2 ANQGSEA.

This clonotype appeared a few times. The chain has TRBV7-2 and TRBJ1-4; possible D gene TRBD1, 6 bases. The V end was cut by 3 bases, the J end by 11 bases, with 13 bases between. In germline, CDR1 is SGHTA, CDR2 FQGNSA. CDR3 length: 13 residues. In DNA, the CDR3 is TGTGCCAGCAGCTTCGGGGGCGCCGCCAAACTGTTTTTT. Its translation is CASSFGGAAKLFF. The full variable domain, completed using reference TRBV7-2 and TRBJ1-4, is GAGVSQSPSNKVTEKGKDVELRCDPISGHTALYWYRQSLGQGLEFLIYFQGNSAPDKSGLPSDRFSAERTGGSVSTLTIQRTQQEDSAVYLCASSFGGAAKLFFGSGTQLSVL.

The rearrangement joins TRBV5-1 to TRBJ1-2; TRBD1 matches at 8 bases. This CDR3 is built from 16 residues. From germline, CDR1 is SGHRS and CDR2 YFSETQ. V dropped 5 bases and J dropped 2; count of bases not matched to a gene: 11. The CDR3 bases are TGCGCCAGCAGTTACCGCGGACAGGGTGCCAACTATGGCTACACCTTC. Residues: CASSYRGQGANYGYTF.

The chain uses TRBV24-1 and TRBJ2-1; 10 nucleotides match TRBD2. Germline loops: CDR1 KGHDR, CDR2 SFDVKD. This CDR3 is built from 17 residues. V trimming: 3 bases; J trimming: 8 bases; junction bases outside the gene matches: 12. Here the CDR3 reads CATSDLKSGRAFYEQFF. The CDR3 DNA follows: TGTGCCACCAGTGATCTTAAAAGCGGGAGGGCCTTCTATGAGCAGTTCTTC.

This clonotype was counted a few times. The CDR3 bases are TGTGCCAGCAGTGAAGGGAAGGGGACTCAGCCCCAGCATTTT. Translated: CASSEGKGTQPQHF. The chain combines TRBV6-1 with TRBJ1-5, with a weak D call TRBD1 (5 bases). CDR3 length: 14 amino acids. In germline, CDR1 is MNHNS, CDR2 SASEGT. The V gene lost 1 base and the J gene lost 6 bases, with 10 bases spanning the gap.

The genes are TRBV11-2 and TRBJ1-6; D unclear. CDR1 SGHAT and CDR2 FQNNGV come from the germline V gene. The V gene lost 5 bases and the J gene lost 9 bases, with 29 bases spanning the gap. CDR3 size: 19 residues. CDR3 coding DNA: TGTGCCAGCAGCAAAATAGCCCCGACATTTAGTTTATTGGGTTCACCCCTCCACTTT. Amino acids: CASSKIAPTFSLLGSPLHF.

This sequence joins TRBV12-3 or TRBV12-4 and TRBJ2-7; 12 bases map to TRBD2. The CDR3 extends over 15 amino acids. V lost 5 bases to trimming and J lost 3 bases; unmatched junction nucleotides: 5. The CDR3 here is CASSMLAGGDYEQYF. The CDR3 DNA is TGTGCCAGCAGTATGCTAGCGGGAGGGGACTACGAGCAGTACTTC.

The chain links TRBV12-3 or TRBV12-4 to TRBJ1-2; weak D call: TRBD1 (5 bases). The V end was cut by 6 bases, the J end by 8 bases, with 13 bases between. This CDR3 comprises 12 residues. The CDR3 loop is CASSLGGQGYTF. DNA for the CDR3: TGTGCCAGCAGCCTCGGTGGACAAGGCTACACCTTC.

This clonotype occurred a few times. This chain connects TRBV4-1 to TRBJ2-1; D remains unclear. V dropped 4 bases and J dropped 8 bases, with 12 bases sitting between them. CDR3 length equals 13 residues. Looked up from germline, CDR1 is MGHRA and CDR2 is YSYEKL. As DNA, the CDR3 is TGCGCCAGCAGCCCTCCAAGGGTCGATGAGCAGTTCTTC. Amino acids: CASSPPRVDEQFF.

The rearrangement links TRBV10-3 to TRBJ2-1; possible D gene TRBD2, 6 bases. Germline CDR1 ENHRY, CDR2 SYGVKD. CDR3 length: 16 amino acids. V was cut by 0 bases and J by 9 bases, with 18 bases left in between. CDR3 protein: CAISESAGLLGGEQFF. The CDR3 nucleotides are TGTGCCATCAGTGAGTCGGCGGGGCTCTTGGGGGGTGAGCAGTTCTTC.